This T cell receptor (beta chain) was retrieved from a study of post-analysis software for immune sequencing data. Whole-study context: Relapsing-remitting, secondary progressive and progressive-relapsing courses of multiple sclerosis were included. Study findings and constraints: A handful of TRBV segments appeared more often in patients than in controls, and TRBV5-6, TRBV5-1 and TRBV20-1 were among these. The study found significantly lower normalized Chao1 diversity in multiple sclerosis patients than in controls. Under F measure analysis, samples from one preparation batch co-clustered strongly.

Note on this clonotype: The antigen is unknown.

The ends lost 8 bases at V and 1 base at J; junction bases unmatched: 5. CDR3 length equals 14 residues. Looked up from germline, CDR1 is SGHAT and CDR2 is FQNNGV. Libraries were made from TCR beta cDNA, and they carried unique molecular identifiers. Starting from roughly 1 to 10 million T cells, the study yielded roughly 0.5 million cDNA molecules. TCRdb processed the PCR reads anew with MiXCR; each CDR3 protein has one entry. The sample contains hundreds of thousands of distinct CDR3 sequences, roughly 40% of which appear only once. The chain recombines TRBV11-2 with TRBJ2-5, with 9 bases fitting TRBD2. The sample consisted of blood. The source is a girl aged 2-10 years with multiple sclerosis. The CDR3 reads CASGLAGPQETQYF. In nucleotides, the CDR3 is TGTGCCAGCGGGCTAGCGGGACCCCAAGAGACCCAGTACTTC.